These T cell receptor beta chains were read from a single sample in a study of blood T cell repertoires in COVID-19. The table came from immunoSEQ multiplex PCR; TCRdb's copy has only in-frame clones and leaves some out. The sample has about 250,000 clones; 88% are singletons. The material sequenced was PBMCs or T cells enriched from blood (not recorded which). These receptor sequences come from a woman in her 50s who had recovered from COVID-19. CDR3s include the opening cysteine and the closing phenylalanine or tryptophan. Each record gives: J gene, clone size, V gene, D gene, CDR3 protein, CDR3 DNA. The D gene is left open where the match is weak. Clone size is given for some rows only: seen once, a few or many times, or a class if the clone is expanded.

TRBJ1-2 NA TRBV7-9 TRBD1 CASSHRDRPRGYTF TGTGCCAGCAGTCACCGGGACAGGCCTCGGGGCTACACCTTC
TRBJ2-1 few TRBV7-2 TRBD2 CASSNTVTSGKGNEQFF TGTGCCAGCAGTAACACTGTGACTAGCGGGAAGGGAAATGAGCAGTTCTTC
TRBJ1-2 NA TRBV5-4 NA CASSPQGLHGYTF TGTGCCAGCAGCCCCCAGGGTTTGCATGGCTACACCTTC
TRBJ1-3 NA TRBV19 TRBD1 CASSAGTGGTGNTIYF TGTGCCAGTAGTGCCGGGACAGGGGGTACTGGAAACACCATATATTTT
TRBJ2-1 NA TRBV28 TRBD1 CASSSPGDRGTNEQFF TGTGCCAGCAGTTCCCCTGGGGACAGGGGAACCAATGAGCAGTTCTTC
TRBJ2-7 NA TRBV11-1 TRBD2 CASRPRTSETSYEQYF TGTGCCAGCAGACCAAGGACTAGCGAGACCTCCTACGAGCAGTACTTC
TRBJ2-2 NA TRBV27 NA CASSLSDTGELFF TGTGCCAGCAGTTTATCCGACACCGGGGAGCTGTTTTTT
TRBJ2-7 NA TRBV5-4 NA CASSTGIRGSYEQYF TGTGCCAGCAGCACAGGGATTCGGGGCTCCTACGAGCAGTACTTC
TRBJ2-7 NA TRBV27 NA CASSLKGLLRYEQYF TGTGCCAGCAGTTTGAAGGGACTCCTACGCTACGAGCAGTACTTC
TRBJ2-3 NA TRBV27 NA CASRKGPPRLTDTQYF TGTGCCAGCAGAAAGGGGCCACCCCGACTCACAGATACGCAGTATTTT